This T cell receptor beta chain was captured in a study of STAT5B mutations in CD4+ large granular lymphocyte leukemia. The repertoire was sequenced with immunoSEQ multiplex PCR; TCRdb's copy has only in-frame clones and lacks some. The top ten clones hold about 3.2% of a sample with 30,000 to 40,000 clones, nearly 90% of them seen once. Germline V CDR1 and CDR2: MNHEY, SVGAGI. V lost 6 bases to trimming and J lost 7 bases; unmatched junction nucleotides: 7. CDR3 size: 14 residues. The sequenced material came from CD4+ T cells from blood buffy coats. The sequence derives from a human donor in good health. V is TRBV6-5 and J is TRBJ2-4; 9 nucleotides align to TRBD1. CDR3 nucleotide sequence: TGTGCCAGCAGCCTGGGACAGGGAAGGAACATTCAGTACTTC. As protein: CASSLGQGRNIQYF.